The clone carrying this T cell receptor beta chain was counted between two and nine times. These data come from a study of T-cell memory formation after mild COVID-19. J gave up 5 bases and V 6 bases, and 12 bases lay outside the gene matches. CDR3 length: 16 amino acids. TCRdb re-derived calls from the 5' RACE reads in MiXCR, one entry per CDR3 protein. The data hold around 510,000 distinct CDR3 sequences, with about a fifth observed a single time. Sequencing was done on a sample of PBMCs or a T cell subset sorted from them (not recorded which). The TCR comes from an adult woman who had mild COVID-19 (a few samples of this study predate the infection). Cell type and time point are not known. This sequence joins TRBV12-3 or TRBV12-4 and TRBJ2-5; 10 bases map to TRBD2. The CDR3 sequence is CASSPLLAGVRETQYF. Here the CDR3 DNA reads TGTGCCAGCAGCCCCCTGCTAGCGGGAGTTCGGGAGACCCAGTACTTC.